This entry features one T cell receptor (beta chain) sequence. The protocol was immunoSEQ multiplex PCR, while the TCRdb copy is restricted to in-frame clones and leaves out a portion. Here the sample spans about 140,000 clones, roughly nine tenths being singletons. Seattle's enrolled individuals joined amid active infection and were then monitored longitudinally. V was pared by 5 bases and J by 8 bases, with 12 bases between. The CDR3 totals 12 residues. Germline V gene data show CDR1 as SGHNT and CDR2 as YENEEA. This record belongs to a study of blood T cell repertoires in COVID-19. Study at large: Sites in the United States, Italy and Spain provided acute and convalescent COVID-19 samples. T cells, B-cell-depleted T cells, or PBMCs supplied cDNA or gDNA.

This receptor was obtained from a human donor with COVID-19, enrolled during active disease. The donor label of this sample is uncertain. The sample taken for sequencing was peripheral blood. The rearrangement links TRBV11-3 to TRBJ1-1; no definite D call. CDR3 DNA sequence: TGTGCCAGCAGCCGGGAGGCTGGGGAAGCTTTCTTT. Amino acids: CASSREAGEAFF. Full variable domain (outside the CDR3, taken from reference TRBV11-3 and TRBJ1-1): EAGVVQSPRYKIIEKKQPVAFWCNPISGHNTLYWYLQNLGQGPELLIRYENEEAVDDSQLPKDRFSAERLKGVDSTLKIQPAELGDSAVYLCASSREAGEAFFGQGTRLTVV.